These 27 T cell receptor beta chains share one sample of origin, sequenced in a study of blood T cell repertoires in COVID-19. Clones were sequenced by immunoSEQ multiplex PCR, and TCRdb holds only the in-frame ones, with some missing. The table has 100,000 or so clones, about nine tenths seen once. The sequenced material came from peripheral blood. These receptors were obtained from a man younger than 35 with acute or convalescent COVID-19.

The chain has TRBV4-1 and TRBJ1-3, with a possible D match to TRBD1 (5 bases). Germline V gene lookup returns CDR1 MGHRA and CDR2 YSYEKL. V lost 5 bases and J 4 bases, leaving 15 bases between the germline ends. CDR3 length: 15 residues. The CDR3 reads CASSWGDGIGNTIYF. CDR3 sequence (DNA): TGCGCCAGCAGCTGGGGGGACGGGATAGGAAACACCATATATTTT.

The J gene is TRBJ2-4, the V gene TRBV2, with TRBD1 matching over 7 bases. J was trimmed by 0 bases and V by 9 bases; bases with no gene match: 8. CDR1 SNHLY and CDR2 FYNNEI come from the germline V gene. The length of the CDR3 is 15 residues. This chain's CDR3 is CASDRDSLAKNIQYF. The CDR3 coding sequence is TGTGCCAGTGACCGGGACAGCTTAGCCAAAAACATTCAGTACTTC.

The table lists this clone with a few counts. This rearrangement joins TRBV4-1 to TRBJ1-2; 12 bases align to TRBD1. In germline, CDR1 is MGHRA, CDR2 YSYEKL. The CDR3 is 17 amino acids. V dropped 1 base and J dropped 8; count of bases not matched to a gene: 11. The CDR3 nucleotides read TGCGCCAGCAGCCAAGCAGGGACAGGGGGCTTTTCGGGAGGCTACACCTTC. Translated: CASSQAGTGGFSGGYTF.

The chain combines TRBV11-2 with TRBJ2-1, with TRBD1 matching 9 bases. This CDR3 contains 15 residues. The J segment lost 3 bases and the V segment lost 4 bases, leaving 4 bases of the junction unmatched. Germline V gene data show CDR1 as SGHAT and CDR2 as FQNNGV. DNA for the CDR3: TGTGCCAGCAGCTCTACAGGGGGCATCTACAATGAGCAGTTCTTC. This sequence encodes CASSSTGGIYNEQFF.

This clone has more than one count but fewer than ten. This chain uses TRBV5-1 with TRBJ2-7; D ambiguous. V was clipped by 3 bases and J by 1 base, with 14 bases between them. Germline-derived CDR1 and CDR2 are SGHRS and YFSETQ. The CDR3 length is 15 residues. The CDR3 loop reads CASSYDSRSSYEQYF. In DNA, the CDR3 is TGCGCCAGCAGCTACGACTCACGGTCATCCTACGAGCAGTACTTC.

The chain combines TRBV7-2 with TRBJ2-5, with 11 bases fitting TRBD1. CDR1 is SGHTA, CDR2 FQGNSA, per germline. The ends lost 4 bases at V and 1 base at J; junction bases unmatched: 5. This CDR3 has 16 residues. Written as DNA, the CDR3 is TGTGCCAGCAGCTACCGGACAGGGGGCCTCCAAGAGACCCAGTACTTC. Encoded protein: CASSYRTGGLQETQYF.

This clone was picked up one time. The V and J genes are TRBV9 and TRBJ2-3, with 13 bases that match TRBD2. CDR3 length: 16 amino acids. Germline assignment: CDR1 SGDLS and CDR2 YYNGEE. V trimming: 0 bases; J trimming: 8 bases; junction bases outside the gene matches: 6. DNA for the CDR3: TGTGCCAGCAGCGTAGTCGGACTAGCGGGAGACCTTACGCAGTATTTT. This translates into CASSVVGLAGDLTQYF.

The rearrangement joins TRBV27 to TRBJ2-1; 8 bases line up with TRBD1. J was trimmed by 12 bases and V by 5 bases; bases with no gene match: 12. CDR1 and CDR2 from the germline V gene are MNHEY and SMNVEV (reference sequence). CDR3 length: 14 residues. The CDR3 DNA reads TGTGCCAGCAGTCCCTTATCGGACAGGGAATGGCAGTTCTTC. It encodes CASSPLSDREWQFF.

The chain is built from TRBV27 and TRBJ1-4; TRBD1 matches 8 bases. J was trimmed by 4 bases and V by 5 bases; bases with no gene match: 0. There are 13 residues in the CDR3. CDR1 MNHEY and CDR2 SMNVEV come from the germline V gene (reference sequence). The CDR3 reads CASSTGGNEKLFF. In nucleotides, the CDR3 is TGTGCCAGCAGTACAGGGGGTAATGAAAAACTGTTTTTT.

The gene calls are TRBV6-1 and TRBJ1-3, with D hard to call. Germline V gene lookup returns CDR1 MNHNS and CDR2 SASEGT. This CDR3 contains 15 residues. Trimming cost V 0 bases and J 1 base, with 7 bases left between them. CDR3 in amino acids: CASSEARGSGNTIYF. As DNA, the CDR3 is TGTGCCAGCAGTGAAGCCCGGGGATCTGGAAACACCATATATTTT.

The gene calls are TRBV4-2 and TRBJ2-5, with a weak D call TRBD1 (7 bases). V lost 4 bases, J lost 5 bases, and 14 bases lay in between. Germline CDR1 and CDR2: LGHNA and YNFKEQ. This CDR3 has 14 residues. For the CDR3, the DNA is TGTGCCAGCAGCCCGGAGGGGGCTGAGGAGACCCAGTACTTC. It yields the protein CASSPEGAEETQYF.

V gene TRBV5-1 combines with J gene TRBJ1-2; possibly TRBD1 for D (5 bases). The CDR3 runs to 12 residues. Germline values: CDR1 SGHRS, CDR2 YFSETQ. V was shortened by 5 bases and J by 5 bases, with 10 bases between the two germline ends. CDR3: CASSPDRYGYTF. DNA for the CDR3: TGCGCCAGCAGTCCAGACAGATATGGCTACACCTTC.

The gene calls are TRBV6-5 and TRBJ2-5; 8 nucleotides agree with TRBD1. Germline values: CDR1 MNHEY, CDR2 SVGAGI. The CDR3 runs 16 residues. The V and J ends lost 3 bases and 4 bases, in that order; junction bases with no gene match: 10. The CDR3 reads CASSYRRPGGIETQYF. The CDR3 bases are TGTGCCAGCAGTTATAGAAGGCCAGGGGGCATAGAGACCCAGTACTTC.

This clone was seen only once. The chain carries TRBV12-5 and TRBJ2-1; TRBD2 matches 7 bases. The germline V gene encodes CDR1 LGHNT and CDR2 FRNRAP. The CDR3 is made up of 17 amino acids. The J segment lost 5 bases and the V segment lost 0 bases, leaving 10 bases of the junction unmatched. The chain's CDR3 is CASGLVTGTIIDNEQFF. The DNA for the CDR3 is TGTGCTAGTGGTTTGGTAACCGGGACTATCATAGACAATGAGCAGTTCTTC.

V and J are TRBV6-5 and TRBJ1-5; D unresolved. V lost 0 bases and J 7 bases, leaving 13 bases between the germline ends. The CDR3 is 15 amino acids. Germline V gives CDR1 MNHEY, CDR2 SVGAGI. The CDR3 is CASSYSPGIGQPQHF. CDR3 bases: TGTGCCAGCAGTTACTCTCCGGGGATTGGACAGCCCCAGCATTTT.

The chain recombines TRBV11-2 with TRBJ1-1; 7 nucleotides align to TRBD1. Looked up from germline, CDR1 is SGHAT and CDR2 is FQNNGV. Unmatched junction bases numbered 10, after V lost 0 bases and J lost 0 bases. The CDR3 contains 18 residues. The CDR3 is CASSLEEGAALMNTEAFF. Here the CDR3 DNA reads TGTGCCAGCAGCTTAGAGGAGGGGGCGGCCCTAATGAACACTGAAGCTTTCTTT.

The rearrangement links TRBV18 to TRBJ2-5; D call uncertain. The length of the CDR3 is 14 residues. V was shortened by 6 bases and J by 5 bases, with 16 bases between the two germline ends. Germline V gene data show CDR1 as KGHSH and CDR2 as LQKENI. The CDR3 reads CASSPSRSSETQYF. CDR3 bases: TGTGCCAGCTCCCCCTCTAGGTCTTCCGAGACCCAGTACTTC.

The CDR3 DNA follows: TGTGCCAGCAGCTTGTCTCCTCTGGCCTCTGGAAACACCATATATTTT. This codes for CASSLSPLASGNTIYF. The rearrangement uses TRBV5-5 and TRBJ1-3; D ambiguous. CDR3 length equals 16 residues. The V end lost 1 base, the J end lost 0 bases, and 11 bases lay between the germline ends. Germline CDR1 and CDR2: SGHKS and YYEKEE (reference sequence).

The chain combines TRBV5-8 with TRBJ1-2; D perhaps matches TRBD1 (6 bases). CDR1 is SGHTS, CDR2 YDEGEE, per germline. Trimming cost V 4 bases and J 2 bases, with 12 bases left between them. The CDR3 spans 14 residues. The DNA of the CDR3 is TGTGCCAGCAGCCGCAGGGGCCCAAACTATGGCTACACCTTC. Protein: CASSRRGPNYGYTF.

The chain combines TRBV12-1 with TRBJ2-3; the DNA was not used to check the table's D call, TRBD2. TRBV12-1 is designated a pseudogene. CDR3 length: 12 residues. The CDR3 bases are TGTGCCAGCTACCGGGGAGGGGATACGCAGTATTTT. Protein product: CASYRGGDTQYF.

The rearrangement joins TRBV5-8 to TRBJ2-1, with D tentatively TRBD1 (5 bases). CDR3 size: 15 residues. Trimming cost V 4 bases and J 6 bases, with 17 bases left between them. Germline V gives CDR1 SGHTS, CDR2 YDEGEE. CDR3 residues: CASSIGHITFNEQFF. Written as DNA, the CDR3 is TGTGCCAGCAGCATCGGACACATCACCTTCAATGAGCAGTTCTTC.

DNA of the CDR3: TGTGCCAGCAGCTTAGCCCAGGGTGGTTTCACTGAAGCTTTCTTT. This translates into CASSLAQGGFTEAFF. This sequence joins TRBV7-9 and TRBJ1-1; possible D gene TRBD1, 5 bases. The germline gives CDR1 SEHNR, CDR2 FQNEAQ (reference sequence). The CDR3 extends over 15 amino acids. V shed 0 bases and J shed 4 bases, with 12 bases lying between them.

The chain carries TRBV24-1 and TRBJ1-5, with TRBD1 identical over 7 bases. The J segment lost 5 bases and the V segment lost 12 bases, leaving 15 bases of the junction unmatched. The germline CDR1 and CDR2 sequences are KGHDR and SFDVKD. CDR3 length: 15 residues. The CDR3 sequence: CARNSWTGRDQPQHF. The CDR3 DNA sequence: TGTGCCCGGAATAGTTGGACAGGTAGGGATCAGCCCCAGCATTTT.

The rearrangement links TRBV18 to TRBJ2-7; 15 nucleotides agree with TRBD2. There are 16 residues in the CDR3. V shed 0 bases, J shed 3 bases, and the junction held 0 bases outside the gene matches. Germline V lookup: CDR1 KGHSH, CDR2 LQKENI. Here the CDR3 DNA reads TGTGCCAGCTCACCACCGGGACTAGCGGGAGGCTACGAGCAGTACTTC. It encodes CASSPPGLAGGYEQYF.

This chain joins TRBV4-2 and TRBJ2-7, with D maybe TRBD1 (6 bases). The length of the CDR3 is 16 residues. The V end was cut by 8 bases, the J end by 1 base, with 21 bases between. Germline V gives CDR1 LGHNA, CDR2 YNFKEQ. Here the CDR3 DNA reads TGTGCCAGCCGCCCTATATTACAGGGAGTGTCCTACGAGCAGTACTTC. This sequence encodes CASRPILQGVSYEQYF.

The J gene is TRBJ2-5, the V gene TRBV2, with TRBD2 as a possible D gene (5 bases). CDR1 and CDR2 from the germline V gene are SNHLY and FYNNEI. V shed 5 bases and J shed 3 bases, with 22 bases lying between them. This CDR3 is built from 17 residues. The CDR3 loop is CASSPPILPAGEETQYF. DNA of the CDR3: TGTGCCAGCAGTCCTCCTATCCTCCCCGCCGGGGAAGAGACCCAGTACTTC.

The chain has TRBV6-6 and TRBJ2-3; 7 positions match TRBD1. CDR3 length: 17 amino acids. The J segment lost 0 bases and the V segment lost 5 bases, leaving 11 bases of the junction unmatched. Germline CDR1 MNHNY, CDR2 SVGAGI (reference sequence). The CDR3 DNA reads TGTGCCAGCAGTCTCTCCCCGGGACAGAGTAGCACAGATACGCAGTATTTT. The encoded protein is CASSLSPGQSSTDTQYF.